The rows below give T cell receptor beta chains drawn from one sample of a study of cytomegalovirus exposure and HLA in healthy donors. The method was immunoSEQ multiplex PCR; TCRdb's version includes in-frame clones alone and lacks a portion of them. The sample lists about 120,000 clones, about 72% occurring once. The sample taken for sequencing was PBMCs. Receptors were obtained from a man aged 50-60 years in good health and CMV-seropositive. The CDR3 runs from the conserved cysteine through the conserved F or W. The order of the fields is J gene, V gene, D gene, clone size, CDR3 DNA, CDR3 protein. D genes are given only for firm matches. Some rows have no size entry. The others give once, few or many, or a class for an expanded clone.

TRBJ1-3	TRBV7-2	.	.	TGTGCCAGCAGCTACGGGGAGACTGGAAACACCATATATTTT	CASSYGETGNTIYF
TRBJ1-5	TRBV5-5	TRBD1	.	TGTGCCAGCAGCAGACAGGGGGCTCGGCAGCCCCAGCATTTT	CASSRQGARQPQHF
TRBJ1-5	TRBV28	.	.	TGTGCCAGCAGTCCCGGTCGCCTTAGCAATCAGCCCCAGCATTTT	CASSPGRLSNQPQHF
TRBJ1-2	TRBV10-1	.	.	TGCGCCAGCAGTGACAGCTATGGCTACACCTTC	CASSDSYGYTF
TRBJ2-7	TRBV19	TRBD1	.	TGTGCCAGTAGACAGGACAGGGGATCCTCCTACGAGCAGTACTTC	CASRQDRGSSYEQYF
TRBJ1-1	TRBV20-1	.	.	TGCAGTGGGACACCGAACACTGAAGCTTTCTTT	CSGTPNTEAFF
TRBJ1-1	TRBV4-1	.	.	TGCGCCAGCAGCCAAGCCGGGACTTTGAACACTGAAGCTTTCTTT	CASSQAGTLNTEAFF
TRBJ2-7	TRBV18	TRBD2	.	TGTGCCAGCTCATCGGGACTAGCGGGAGGAGAGCAGTACTTC	CASSSGLAGGEQYF
TRBJ2-2	TRBV27	TRBD1	.	TGTGCCAGCAGGGGACAGGGTGATGCGTCCGGGGAGCTGTTTTTT	CASRGQGDASGELFF
TRBJ2-7	TRBV10-2	TRBD1	.	TGCGCCAGCAGTGACGGACAGGGGCGGACCTACGAGCAGTACTTC	CASSDGQGRTYEQYF
TRBJ1-4	TRBV7-2	TRBD1	many	TGTGCCAGCAGCCTCTCCCGGTCAGGGGGGCGTCGTGAAAAACTGTTTTTT	CASSLSRSGGRREKLFF
TRBJ1-5	TRBV7-2	.	few	TGTGCCAGCAGCCCTTTTAGGGTAGGGGGCAATCAGCCCCAGCATTTT	CASSPFRVGGNQPQHF
TRBJ2-7	TRBV6-6	TRBD1	once	TGTGCCAGCAGACGGACGGGACAGGGGGCCTACGAGCAGTACTTC	CASRRTGQGAYEQYF
TRBJ1-1	TRBV2	.	.	TGTGCCAGCAGTGAGATGGGGGGGATCACTGAAGCTTTCTTT	CASSEMGGITEAFF
TRBJ2-3	TRBV5-1	.	.	TGCGCCAGCAGCGGGGGGGGCCCCTGGGCGGCAGATACGCAGTATTTT	CASSGGGPWAADTQYF
TRBJ2-2	TRBV5-1	.	.	TGCGCCAGCAGCAGCTCCGGGGAGCTGTTTTTT	CASSSSGELFF
TRBJ2-3	TRBV7-9	TRBD1	.	TGTGCCAGCAGCTTAGCGCTTACAGGGGGCGGCACAGATACGCAGTATTTT	CASSLALTGGGTDTQYF
TRBJ2-7	TRBV5-8	.	.	TGTGCCAGCAGCTTGGCTCCGGGATACTACGAGCAGTACTTC	CASSLAPGYYEQYF
TRBJ1-5	TRBV27	.	.	TGTGCCAGCAGTCAAAACGGGAAGCCCCAGCATTTT	CASSQNGKPQHF
TRBJ1-5	TRBV5-1	TRBD1	.	TGCGCCAGCAGCGAAGGGACAGACCAGGGGCAGCCCCAGCATTTT	CASSEGTDQGQPQHF
TRBJ2-1	TRBV5-1	.	.	TGCGCCAGCAGCTTCGAACAGGGTCACTACAATGAGCAGTTCTTC	CASSFEQGHYNEQFF
TRBJ1-2	TRBV7-8	.	.	TGTGCCAGCAGTCCAGGACAAACCCTCGGGGGCTACACCTTC	CASSPGQTLGGYTF
TRBJ2-5	TRBV29-1	TRBD1	.	TGCAGCGTTCGGGGACAGGGCCTAGAGACCCAGTACTTC	CSVRGQGLETQYF
TRBJ2-5	TRBV10-1	.	.	TGCGCCAGCAGTGAGTCTTCTAGTCGAGAGACCCAGTACTTC	CASSESSSRETQYF
TRBJ1-1	TRBV5-4	TRBD1	.	TGTGCCAGCAGCCCCGGACAGGCCAACACTGAAGCTTTCTTT	CASSPGQANTEAFF
TRBJ2-2	TRBV9	TRBD2	.	TGTGCCAGCAGCCCCAGAATTGCGGGGGATACCGGGGAGCTGTTTTTT	CASSPRIAGDTGELFF
TRBJ2-2	TRBV6-5	.	.	TGTGCCAGCAGAACTCAGAACACCGGGGAGCTGTTTTTT	CASRTQNTGELFF
TRBJ1-5	TRBV6-1	.	.	TGTGCCAGCAGTGATACAGGGCAAGGTCAGCCCCAGCATTTT	CASSDTGQGQPQHF
TRBJ1-6	TRBV7-9	.	few	TGTGCCAGCAGCTTAGCGGGACTGAGGTATAATTCACCCCTCCACTTT	CASSLAGLRYNSPLHF
TRBJ1-1	TRBV29-1	.	.	TGCAGCGCGGGGACTCAGACTGAAGCTTTCTTT	CSAGTQTEAFF
TRBJ2-4	TRBV6-1	TRBD2	.	TGTGCCAGCCAGCGGGGGGGCCTTATGGAAAACATTCAGTACTTC	CASQRGGLMENIQYF
TRBJ1-4	TRBV7-9	TRBD1	.	TGTGCCAGCAGCTTAGAGGGACAGGGTTATGAAAAACTGTTTTTT	CASSLEGQGYEKLFF
TRBJ1-1	TRBV4-1	.	.	TGCGCCAGCAGCCGTATCCGACAGGCTCAAGCTTTCTTT	CASSRIRQAQAFF
TRBJ2-7	TRBV10-3	.	.	TGTGCCATCAGTGAGTCGTTTGGACTCTCGACACGGACCTCCTACGAGCAGTACTTC	CAISESFGLSTRTSYEQYF
TRBJ2-4	TRBV11-2	TRBD1	.	TGTGCCAGCAGCGCACGGGACAGCTTAGCCAAAAACATTCAGTACTTC	CASSARDSLAKNIQYF
TRBJ2-1	TRBV11-1	TRBD1	few	TGTGCCAGCACCTCAATCGACAGGGCAGGTGAGCAGTTCTTC	CASTSIDRAGEQFF
TRBJ1-1	TRBV28	.	.	TGTGCCAGCAGTCCTCCAGGGGCGAATGGGGACACTGAAGCTTTCTTT	CASSPPGANGDTEAFF
TRBJ1-4	TRBV5-1	TRBD1	.	TGCGCCAGCAGCCCGGGACAGGGAAACCCAACTAATGAAAAACTGTTTTTT	CASSPGQGNPTNEKLFF
TRBJ2-7	TRBV2	TRBD2	.	TGTGCCAGCATTGGGACTAGCAGATGGCAGTACTTC	CASIGTSRWQYF
TRBJ1-1	TRBV19	.	.	TGTGCCAGTAGTATAGCTGGCCGCGGCCCCAGCACTGAAGCTTTCTTT	CASSIAGRGPSTEAFF
TRBJ2-1	TRBV5-1	TRBD2	.	TGCGCCAGCAGCCCCACGTGGACTAGCGGAAACAATGAGCAGTTCTTC	CASSPTWTSGNNEQFF
TRBJ2-7	TRBV4-2	.	once	TGTGCCAGCAGCGCACAGGGTCGGCCCTACGAGCAGTACTTC	CASSAQGRPYEQYF
TRBJ1-4	TRBV25-1	.	.	TGTGCCAGCAGTGAATACGGGAGGGACGAAAAACTGTTTTTT	CASSEYGRDEKLFF
TRBJ2-7	TRBV7-2	TRBD1	.	TGTGCCAGCAGCTCGGGGACAGGGGCCTACGAGCAGTACTTC	CASSSGTGAYEQYF
TRBJ2-1	TRBV7-2	.	.	TGTGCCAGCAGCTATAGAACCAGGGGGGATAGAGATGAGCAGTTCTTC	CASSYRTRGDRDEQFF
TRBJ1-5	TRBV28	.	.	TGTGCCAGCAGTAGGGGCGGGGGATTTGGGAATCAGCCCCAGCATTTT	CASSRGGGFGNQPQHF
TRBJ1-5	TRBV19	.	.	TGTGCCAGTAGTATAGTGGGGGGAGCCAATCAGCCCCAGCATTTT	CASSIVGGANQPQHF
TRBJ1-2	TRBV18	TRBD1	.	TGTGCCAGCTCACCGGTCTTGGGGACAGGGGGAAGTTATGGCTACACCTTC	CASSPVLGTGGSYGYTF
TRBJ1-2	TRBV6-4	TRBD1	.	TGTGCCAGCAGTGACTCGATCGCCGTTCGCGGACAGGGCGCCTATGGCTACACCTTC	CASSDSIAVRGQGAYGYTF
TRBJ1-2	TRBV9	TRBD1	few	TGTGCCAGCAGCGTAGTTTTAACAGGGGGTAGCTACACCTTC	CASSVVLTGGSYTF
TRBJ1-2	TRBV5-1	TRBD1	.	TGCGCCAGCAGCTTCGACAGGGTAGGCGATGGCTACACCTTC	CASSFDRVGDGYTF
TRBJ2-2	TRBV6-1	TRBD2	.	TGTGCCAGCAGTGGCGTAGCGGGAGGGCCGGGCACCGGGGAGCTGTTTTTT	CASSGVAGGPGTGELFF
TRBJ1-5	TRBV27	.	few	TGTGCCAGCAGTCCATCCACAGGGATGGAGCAGCCCCAGCATTTT	CASSPSTGMEQPQHF
TRBJ1-2	TRBV6-5	.	.	TGTGCCAGTACTAAACAGGGTAGCTATGGCTACACCTTC	CASTKQGSYGYTF
TRBJ1-2	TRBV7-2	TRBD1	.	TGTGCCAGCAGCTTACCGGGACAGGGGGAAGAGGGCTACACCTTC	CASSLPGQGEEGYTF
TRBJ2-4	TRBV2	TRBD2	.	TGTGCCAGCAGTGTGAGCGGGACTAGCGGGGGCGGGTTGTACTTC	CASSVSGTSGGGLYF
TRBJ2-7	TRBV5-6	.	.	TGTGCCAGCAGCAACGGACAGTCCTACGAGCAGTACTTC	CASSNGQSYEQYF
TRBJ2-1	TRBV4-2	TRBD2	.	TGTGCCAGCAGCCAATTCACTAGCGGGAGCTACAATGAGCAGTTCTTC	CASSQFTSGSYNEQFF
TRBJ2-5	TRBV7-2	.	.	TGTGCCAGCAGCTTTAACGCGGGCCAAGAGACCCAGTACTTC	CASSFNAGQETQYF